The present entry profiles one T cell receptor (beta chain) with its context. The same CDR3 arises from other DNA sequences in this sample as well. Study processing details: The assay estimated nucleated cells by amplifying reference gene primers. Generated by immunoSEQ multiplex PCR, the TCRdb table keeps only in-frame clones and is missing some. For V, J and clone size, that table is used; D and trimming come from the DNA. Among some 290,000 clones listed, about 90% were seen once. Followed over time, Seattle patients had been enrolled while infection was active. Germline CDR1 reads SGHAT; CDR2 reads FQNNGV. The V end was cut by 3 bases, the J end by 6 bases, with 12 bases between. The CDR3 runs to 13 residues. This entry is derived from a study of blood T cell repertoires in COVID-19. Study as a whole: Italy, Spain and the United States were the sources of the convalescent and acute COVID-19 samples. In each case, the material was cDNA or gDNA derived from T cells, B-cell-depleted T cells, or PBMCs.

The receptor was derived from a woman under 40 with COVID-19, enrolled during active disease. The rearrangement links TRBV11-2 to TRBJ2-7, with D perhaps matching TRBD2 (5 bases). The sample comprised peripheral blood. CDR3 residues: CASSLGMGSEQYF. The CDR3 DNA reads as TGTGCCAGCAGCTTGGGTATGGGGAGCGAGCAGTACTTC. Looking up the rest from reference TRBV11-2 and TRBJ2-7 gives the full variable domain: EAGVAQSPRYKIIEKRQSVAFWCNPISGHATLYWYQQILGQGPKLLIQFQNNGVVDDSQLPKDRFSAERLKGVDSTLKIQPAKLEDSAVYLCASSLGMGSEQYFGPGTRLTVT.